The sequence of this TCR beta chain was determined in a study of blood T cell repertoires in COVID-19. Study context: Acute-phase and convalescent COVID-19 samples originated in the United States, Italy and Spain. Nucleic acid was either cDNA or gDNA, and it came from T cells, B-cell-depleted T cells, or PBMCs.

Germline V CDR1 and CDR2: SNHLY, FYNNEI. This CDR3 has 13 residues. V shed 7 bases and J 6 bases; nucleotides not matched to a gene: 6. Per the original methods: How many nucleated cells were present was estimated from reference gene primer amplification. Generated by immunoSEQ multiplex PCR, the TCRdb table keeps only in-frame clones and is missing some. V and J calls plus clone size are reproduced from that table; the DNA served to infer D and trimming. This sample yields roughly 180,000 clones, of which around 87% are seen a single time; 2.5% to 3.5% belongs to the top ten. The rearrangement uses TRBV2 and TRBJ1-5, with TRBD1 identical over 7 bases. This TCR was recovered from a woman aged 30 to 39 with active or convalescent COVID-19. The sequenced sample was peripheral blood. CDR3 in amino acids: CASNGQVGQPQHF. As DNA, the CDR3 is TGTGCCAGCAATGGACAGGTCGGTCAGCCCCAGCATTTT.